This paragraph reports one T cell receptor (beta chain). Its antigen is still unknown. TCRdb fed the PCR reads into MiXCR, producing one record per CDR3 protein. The sample has 20,000 or so distinct CDR3 sequences; around 64% are singletons. The length of the CDR3 is 13 residues. V was pared by 6 bases and J by 6 bases, with 13 bases between. Germline V gene data show CDR1 as SNHLY and CDR2 as FYNNEI. This sample is drawn from a study of vaccination and CD4 T cells after COVID-19. Study overall: The study enrolled six male and four female convalescents, two of whom were Hispanic. Participants got two doses of BNT162b2 or mRNA-1273 vaccine. Post-vaccine sampling followed dose two by a median roughly 74 days (range 14 to 241).

Findings and caveats of the study: The median SARS-CoV-2-reactive clonotype number increased from about 20 to 38, without statistical significance.

Here the sequenced sample was CD4+ T cells from blood, taken after SARS-CoV-2 vaccination. This chain joins TRBV2 and TRBJ2-3; tentative D call: TRBD2 (5 bases). The sequence came from a human donor who had recovered from COVID-19. CDR3 amino acids: CASRDSLGDTQYF. In DNA, the CDR3 is TGTGCCAGCAGGGACTCACTAGGGGATACGCAGTATTTT.